This TCR beta chain is drawn from a study of post-analysis software for immune sequencing data. Sequencing libraries made from TCR beta cDNA carried unique molecular identifiers. Input amounts of 1 to 10 million T cells were used. These gave about 500,000 cDNA molecules, so each molecule approximated one T cell. TCRdb recomputed calls from the PCR reads with MiXCR, one row per CDR3 protein. The sample lists 400,000 to 500,000 distinct CDR3 sequences, 39% occurring once. Sequencing used blood. The TCR comes from a girl aged 2-9 years with multiple sclerosis.

In nucleotides, the CDR3 is TGTGCCAGCAGCAAGTTAATCCAGCCCCAGCATTTT. It yields the protein CASSKLIQPQHF. The chain uses TRBV21-1 and TRBJ1-5. TRBV21-1 has pseudogene status. The CDR3 spans 12 residues.